A single sample is the source of the 4 T cell receptor beta chains below, sequenced in a study of T cell repertoires in cytomegalovirus infection (dated by TCRdb to the late 2010s). Sequencing was carried out with an Illumina HiSeq 1500. TCRdb reran the public reads through fastp at Q25 and MiXCR, keeping productive beta chains. One record per CDR3 amino acid sequence lists the most common genes and DNA. The sample has a few hundred thousand distinct CDR3 sequences on record, roughly 13% of them singletons. The top ten constitute 8.5% to 10% of the sample. The sequenced sample was PBMCs. The receptors were gathered from a human donor in good health (CMV status not recorded). Some clones in this sample may be carry-over from other donors' samples.

V gene TRBV5-1 combines with J gene TRBJ2-7; no clear D. With 0 bases removed from V and 2 bases from J, the gap between germline ends came to 12 bases. This CDR3 has 15 residues. Germline values: CDR1 SGHRS, CDR2 YFSETQ. The CDR3: CASSLDEPSAYEQYF. The CDR3 DNA is TGCGCCAGCAGCTTGGATGAGCCCAGCGCCTACGAGCAGTACTTC.

This rearrangement joins TRBV6-2 or TRBV6-3 to TRBJ1-1; D remains unclear. The length of the CDR3 is 12 residues. The V and J ends lost 7 bases and 1 base respectively, with 7 bases between them. Germline V CDR1 and CDR2: MNHEY, SVGEGT. Here the CDR3 DNA reads TGTGCCAGCAATAGAGCGAACACTGAAGCTTTCTTT. It codes for CASNRANTEAFF.

V and J are TRBV7-9 and TRBJ2-3; D is perhaps TRBD2 (6 bases). This CDR3 comprises 15 residues. From germline, CDR1 is SEHNR and CDR2 FQNEAQ (reference sequence). V gave up 1 base and J gave up 6 bases, with 14 bases separating them. The CDR3 loop reads CASSLDVGGEDTQYF. The CDR3 DNA sequence: TGTGCCAGCAGCTTAGACGTGGGAGGAGAGGATACGCAGTATTTT.

The chain joins TRBV13 to TRBJ2-5; the match to TRBD1 covers 11 bases. There are 17 residues in the CDR3. The ends lost 4 bases at V and 3 bases at J; junction bases unmatched: 10. Germline values: CDR1 PRHDT, CDR2 FYEKMQ (reference sequence). Here the CDR3 reads CASSSATPGQGEETQYF. Here the CDR3 DNA reads TGTGCCAGCAGCTCCGCTACACCGGGACAGGGGGAAGAGACCCAGTACTTC.